The rows below give T cell receptor beta chains drawn from one sample of a study of blood T cells in healthy people across ages. Each CDR3 protein is one row after TCRdb ran MiXCR on the 5' RACE reads. The repertoire holds 550,000 to 650,000 distinct CDR3 sequences, with about 30% as singletons. Sequencing input: blood. The receptors here all came from a woman aged 80 or over in good health. Both conserved end residues are part of each CDR3. Fields, in order: V gene, clone size, D gene, J gene, CDR3 protein, CDR3 DNA. A D gene is named only where the DNA matches it firmly. Part of the rows lack a size; the others show once, few, many or a class for expanded clones.

>TRBV20-1|.|.|TRBJ2-4
CSARAPPTGDLAKNIQYF
TGCAGTGCTAGAGCCCCCCCGACAGGAGACTTAGCCAAAAACATTCAGTACTTC
>TRBV7-9|many|.|TRBJ1-2
CASSLEPQGRGYTF
TGTGCCAGCAGCTTAGAGCCCCAGGGCCGGGGCTACACCTTC
>TRBV28|many|.|TRBJ2-1
CASTWLRATYNEQFF
TGTGCCAGCACCTGGCTCCGGGCCACCTACAATGAGCAGTTCTTC
>TRBV7-9|.|.|TRBJ2-5
CASSTWSGEDGETQYF
TGTGCCAGCAGCACCTGGTCAGGGGAAGACGGGGAGACCCAGTACTTC
>TRBV7-6|few|TRBD1|TRBJ1-6
CASSLGRRGANSPLHF
TGTGCCAGCAGCTTGGGGCGCAGGGGGGCTAATTCACCCCTCCACTTT
>TRBV7-2|many|.|TRBJ2-5
CASSHRTAQETQYF
TGTGCCAGCAGCCATCGGACAGCCCAAGAGACCCAGTACTTC
>TRBV6-6|many|.|TRBJ2-3
CAIDKLVRTDTQYF
TGTGCCATCGACAAACTAGTCCGCACAGATACGCAGTATTTT
>TRBV7-8|.|.|TRBJ1-1
CASSSNTIMNTEAFF
TGTGCCAGCAGCTCGAACACTATTATGAACACTGAAGCTTTCTTT
>TRBV6-2/TRBV6-3|many|.|TRBJ2-4
CASMGAVAKNIQYF
TGTGCCAGCATGGGGGCGGTTGCCAAAAACATTCAGTACTTC
>TRBV5-1|many|.|TRBJ1-6
CASSSAGANSPLHF
TGCGCCAGCAGCTCGGCAGGGGCTAATTCACCCCTCCACTTT
>TRBV14|.|.|TRBJ1-1
CASSRDTRIGTEAFF
TGTGCCAGCAGCCGGGACACCAGAATCGGGACTGAAGCTTTCTTT
>TRBV9|.|.|TRBJ2-3
CASSVAAAGSDTQYF
TGTGCCAGCAGCGTAGCGGCCGCGGGGTCAGATACGCAGTATTTT
>TRBV10-3|many|.|TRBJ1-1
CAISGQPNTEAFF
TGTGCCATCAGTGGACAGCCGAACACTGAAGCTTTCTTT
>TRBV18|few|.|TRBJ2-5
CASSRPEGLNEQYF
TGTGCCAGCTCCCGACCGGAGGGCCTCAATGAGCAGTACTTC
>TRBV5-5|few|.|TRBJ1-1
CASSRLDEAFF
TGTGCCAGCAGCCGACTCGACGAGGCTTTCTTT
>TRBV12-3/TRBV12-4|many|.|TRBJ1-2
CASSFFRGGGYTF
TGTGCCAGCAGTTTCTTTCGTGGGGGTGGCTACACCTTC
>TRBV7-8|many|TRBD1|TRBJ2-7
CASSKWDRVGWEQYF
TGTGCCAGCAGCAAGTGGGACAGGGTTGGATGGGAGCAGTACTTC